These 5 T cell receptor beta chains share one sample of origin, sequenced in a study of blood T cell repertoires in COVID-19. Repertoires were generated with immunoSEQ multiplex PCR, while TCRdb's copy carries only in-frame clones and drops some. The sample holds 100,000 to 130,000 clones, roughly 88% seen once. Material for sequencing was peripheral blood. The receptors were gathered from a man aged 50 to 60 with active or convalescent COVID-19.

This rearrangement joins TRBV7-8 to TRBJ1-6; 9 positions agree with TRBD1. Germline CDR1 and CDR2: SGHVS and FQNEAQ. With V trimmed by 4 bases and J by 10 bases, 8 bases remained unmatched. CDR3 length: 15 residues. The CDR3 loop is CASSSTGTGRSPLHF. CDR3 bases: TGTGCCAGCAGCTCAACCGGGACAGGGAGATCACCCCTCCACTTT.

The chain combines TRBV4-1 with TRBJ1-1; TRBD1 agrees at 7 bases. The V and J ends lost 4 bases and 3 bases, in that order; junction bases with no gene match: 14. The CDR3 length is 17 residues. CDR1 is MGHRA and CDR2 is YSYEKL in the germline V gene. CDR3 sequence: CASSPLSWTGLDTEAFF. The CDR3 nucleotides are TGCGCCAGCAGCCCGTTATCGTGGACAGGACTCGACACTGAAGCTTTCTTT.

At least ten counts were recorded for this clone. CDR3 sequence: CASSPGSALRSYEQYF. CDR3 coding DNA: TGCGCCAGCAGCCCGGGGTCAGCCCTGCGCTCCTACGAGCAGTACTTC. This chain links TRBV5-1 with TRBJ2-7; D might be TRBD2 (5 bases). Germline assignment: CDR1 SGHRS and CDR2 YFSETQ. The ends were cut back, 4 bases at V and 0 bases at J, with 17 bases in the middle. The CDR3 length is 16 residues.

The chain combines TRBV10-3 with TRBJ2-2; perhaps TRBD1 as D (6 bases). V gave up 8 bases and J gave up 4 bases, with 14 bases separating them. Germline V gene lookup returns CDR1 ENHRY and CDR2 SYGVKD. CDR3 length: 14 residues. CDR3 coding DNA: TGTGCCATCTCGGGACAATCGGGCACCGGGGAGCTGTTTTTT. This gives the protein CAISGQSGTGELFF.

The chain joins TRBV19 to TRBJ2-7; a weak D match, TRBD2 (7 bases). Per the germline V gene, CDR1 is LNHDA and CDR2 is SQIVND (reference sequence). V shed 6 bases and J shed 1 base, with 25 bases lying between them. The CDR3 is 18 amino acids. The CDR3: CASSHGSGVQRGSYEQYF. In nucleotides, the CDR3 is TGTGCCAGTAGCCACGGGTCAGGGGTCCAGCGGGGATCCTACGAGCAGTACTTC.